This TCR beta chain was profiled in a study of patients and donors after allogeneic stem cell transplantation. MiXCR, applied by TCRdb to the RT-PCR reads, yields one record per CDR3 protein. Of about 150,000 distinct CDR3 sequences in the sample, roughly 35% were seen once. This clonotype was found a few times. The sequence was collected from a human donor who was either an allogeneic HSCT recipient or a stem cell or donor lymphocyte infusion donor (not recorded which). It is not recorded whose cells these are; they may come from a transplant donor. The sequenced sample consisted of blood, either unsorted or a sorted T cell fraction (not recorded which).

Here the CDR3 DNA reads TGTGCCAGCAGACCGAAGAACACTGAAGCTTTCTTT. This encodes CASRPKNTEAFF. This chain connects TRBV6-6 to TRBJ1-1; D gene uncertain. This CDR3 spans 12 amino acids. V was shortened by 6 bases and J by 1 base, with 6 bases between the two germline ends. Germline V gene data show CDR1 as MNHNY and CDR2 as SVGAGI (reference sequence).